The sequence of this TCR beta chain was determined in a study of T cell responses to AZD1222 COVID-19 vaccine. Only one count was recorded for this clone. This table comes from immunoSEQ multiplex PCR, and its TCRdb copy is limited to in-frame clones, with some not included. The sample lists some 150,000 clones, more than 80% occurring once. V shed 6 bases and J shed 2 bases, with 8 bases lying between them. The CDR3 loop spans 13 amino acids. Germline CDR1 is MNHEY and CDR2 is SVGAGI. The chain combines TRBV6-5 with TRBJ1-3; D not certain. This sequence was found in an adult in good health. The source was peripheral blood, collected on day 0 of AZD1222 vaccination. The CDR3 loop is CASRSPAGNTIYF. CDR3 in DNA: TGTGCCAGCAGGTCCCCCGCTGGAAACACCATATATTTT.